This passage covers 4 T cell receptor beta chains from one sample sequenced in a study of T cell changes during pregnancy in multiple sclerosis. Clones were sequenced by immunoSEQ multiplex PCR, and TCRdb holds only the in-frame ones, with some missing. The sample shows nearly 40,000 clones, almost 95% of them seen only once. The input for sequencing was CD4+ T cells from peripheral blood mononuclear cells, taken before pregnancy. Every receptor here comes from a female donor with multiple sclerosis, enrolled in a pregnancy study.

V gene TRBV7-8 combines with J gene TRBJ1-1; D gene unclear. Germline loops: CDR1 SGHVS, CDR2 FQNEAQ. Between the trimmed V and J ends, which lost 5 bases and 10 bases, there was a span of 14 bases. The CDR3 length is 12 residues. The CDR3 nucleotides are TGTGCCAGCAGCGGGAGTCACGGAGGAGCTTTCTTT. This translates into CASSGSHGGAFF. Drawing the rest from reference TRBV7-8 and TRBJ1-1, the complete variable domain is GAGVSQSPRYKVAKRGQDVALRCDPISGHVSLFWYQQALGQGPEFLTYFQNEAQLDKSGLPSDRFFAERPEGSVSTLKIQRTQQEDSAVYLCASSGSHGGAFFGQGTRLTVV.

This clone was seen a handful of times. As DNA, the CDR3 is TGCAGTCCGAACAGGGACACTGAAGCTTTCTTT. Its translation: CSPNRDTEAFF. The rearrangement joins TRBV20-1 to TRBJ1-1; D perhaps matches TRBD1 (6 bases). This CDR3 has 11 residues. Per the germline V gene, CDR1 is DFQATT and CDR2 is SNEGSKA (reference sequence). The V end was cut by 8 bases, the J end by 3 bases, with 10 bases between.

This chain joins TRBV9 and TRBJ2-3; no clear D gene. Germline V lookup: CDR1 SGDLS, CDR2 YYNGEE. Between the trimmed V and J ends, which lost 0 bases and 6 bases, there was a span of 5 bases. The CDR3 consists of 12 residues. The CDR3 is CASSVDRDTQYF. CDR3 in DNA: TGTGCCAGCAGCGTAGATCGGGATACGCAGTATTTT.

The gene calls are TRBV5-1 and TRBJ1-1; TRBD1 matches 10 bases. Germline lookup yields CDR1 SGHRS and CDR2 YFSETQ. V lost 3 bases and J lost 11; bases outside the gene matches: 4. The CDR3 covers 12 residues. CDR3 in amino acids: CASSSGTGDAFF. CDR3 coding DNA: TGCGCCAGCAGCTCAGGGACAGGGGATGCTTTCTTT.